These 21 T cell receptor beta chains originate from one sample sequenced in a study of blood T cell repertoires in COVID-19 (dated by TCRdb to about 2020). The method was the immunoSEQ multiplex PCR assay. In TCRdb, the immuneACCESS table is reduced to in-frame sequences with V and J assigned. These tables do not hold every clone; where another copy was compared, an unresolved V gene accounts for under half, and the others remain unexplained. This sample lists about 110,000 clones; approximately 65% were detected once. Of the sample, around 7.3% is held by the ten largest clones. Specimen: peripheral blood. The receptors were sampled from a woman aged 60-75 years with acute or convalescent COVID-19.

This clone has a handful of counts. The CDR3 loop is CAWSRIYRGPRSYTF. Written as DNA, the CDR3 is TGTGCCTGGAGCCGCATTTACAGGGGGCCTAGGAGCTACACCTTC. The genes are TRBV30 and TRBJ1-2; TRBD1 aligns across 9 bases. The J segment lost 9 bases and the V segment lost 3 bases, leaving 14 bases of the junction unmatched. Germline V gene sequence: CDR1 GTSNPN, CDR2 SVGIG (reference sequence). The CDR3 has 15 residues. Supplemented by reference TRBV30 and TRBJ1-2, the full variable domain reads SQTIHQWPATLVQPVGSPLSLECTVEGTSNPNLYWYRQAAGRGLQLLFYSVGIGQISSEVPQNLSASRPQDRQFILSSKKLLLSDSGFYLCAWSRIYRGPRSYTFGSGTRLTVV.

This chain uses TRBV13 with TRBJ2-1; possible D gene TRBD2, 6 bases. The V and J ends lost 5 bases and 0 bases respectively, with 14 bases between them. This CDR3 spans 16 amino acids. The germline gives CDR1 PRHDT, CDR2 FYEKMQ (reference sequence). CDR3 protein: CASSRPRRGSYNEQFF. DNA for the CDR3: TGTGCCAGCAGCCGCCCTCGGCGGGGCTCCTACAATGAGCAGTTCTTC.

The chain carries TRBV7-2 and TRBJ1-1, with TRBD1 matching 7 bases. The V gene's germline CDR1 is SGHTA and CDR2 FQGNSA. The CDR3 sequence is 15 residues long. V dropped 0 bases and J dropped 3; count of bases not matched to a gene: 4. Written as DNA, the CDR3 is TGTGCCAGCAGCTTAGCGATGGGACAGTACACTGAAGCTTTCTTT. Its protein product is CASSLAMGQYTEAFF. Together with reference TRBV7-2 and TRBJ1-1, the CDR3 gives the full variable domain: GAGVSQSPSNKVTEKGKDVELRCDPISGHTALYWYRQSLGQGLEFLIYFQGNSAPDKSGLPSDRFSAERTGGSVSTLTIQRTQQEDSAVYLCASSLAMGQYTEAFFGQGTRLTVV.

The chain combines TRBV10-2 with TRBJ2-1, with TRBD2 matching 10 bases. From germline, CDR1 is WSHSY and CDR2 SAAADI. Unmatched junction bases numbered 13, after V lost 2 bases and J lost 9 bases. This CDR3 region has 17 residues. The CDR3 nucleotides read TGCGCCAGCAGTGAGCCTTTGGGAAGCGGGGGGGCCGTTGAGCAGTTCTTC. As protein: CASSEPLGSGGAVEQFF.

This clone was seen only a few times. This chain connects TRBV2 to TRBJ1-2; TRBD1 matches 10 bases. Germline CDR1 and CDR2: SNHLY and FYNNEI. The V and J ends lost 5 bases and 8 bases, in that order; junction bases with no gene match: 5. This CDR3 is 13 amino acids long. The CDR3 nucleotides are TGTGCCAGCAGTCGGACAGGGGGTGAGGGCTACACCTTC. Its translation: CASSRTGGEGYTF.

The J gene is TRBJ2-5, the V gene TRBV6-6; D may be TRBD2 (6 bases). Germline V lookup: CDR1 MNHNY, CDR2 SVGAGI (reference sequence). The CDR3 covers 19 residues. Trimming cost V 7 bases and J 5 bases, with 32 bases left between them. CDR3 in DNA: TGTGCCAGCAATCGTCAAAGCAGAGTAGGCAAAGCGGGCGGGGAGACCCAGTACTTC. Residues: CASNRQSRVGKAGGETQYF.

This clone has a handful of counts. The chain links TRBV6-1 to TRBJ2-4; D not certain. The length of the CDR3 is 16 residues. V was cut by 2 bases and J by 8 bases, with 19 bases left in between. CDR1 MNHNS and CDR2 SASEGT come from the germline V gene. The CDR3, as DNA: TGTGCCAGCAGTGAAATTCTAGGAACGGGTCTTGACATTCAGTACTTC. Amino acids: CASSEILGTGLDIQYF.

This chain joins TRBV2 and TRBJ1-5; perhaps TRBD1 as D (6 bases). The V end was cut by 6 bases, the J end by 5 bases, with 20 bases between. In germline, CDR1 is SNHLY, CDR2 FYNNEI. The CDR3 runs 16 residues. CDR3 region: CASRGSWTAFYQPQHF. DNA for the CDR3: TGTGCCAGCAGGGGCTCGTGGACAGCGTTCTATCAGCCCCAGCATTTT.

The chain uses TRBV7-6 and TRBJ1-4, with a possible D match to TRBD1 (6 bases). V shed 5 bases and J shed 6 bases, with 16 bases lying between them. Germline V lookup: CDR1 SGHVS, CDR2 FNYEAQ. The CDR3 covers 15 residues. CDR3: CASSQGRGRYEKLFF. CDR3 sequence (DNA): TGTGCCAGCAGCCAGGGCAGGGGCCGTTATGAAAAACTGTTTTTT.

The genes are TRBV3-1 (or the pseudogene TRBV3-2) and TRBJ1-4; the match to TRBD1 covers 7 bases. The CDR3 contains 20 residues. CDR1 is LGHDT and CDR2 is YNNKEL in the germline V gene (reference sequence). The trim removed 2 bases at V and 4 bases at J, leaving 19 bases unmatched. The chain's CDR3 is CASSQTPPGQSDPYNEKLFF. The CDR3 DNA sequence: TGTGCCAGCAGCCAAACTCCTCCGGGACAGTCAGATCCCTATAATGAAAAACTGTTTTTT.

The chain combines TRBV19 with TRBJ1-2, with TRBD1 matching over 9 bases. J lost 7 bases, V lost 5 bases, and 14 bases had no gene match. CDR3 size: 16 residues. Per the germline V gene, CDR1 is LNHDA and CDR2 is SQIVND (reference sequence). The CDR3 reads CASSHTQGQGMTGYTF. The CDR3 DNA follows: TGTGCCAGTAGTCACACGCAGGGACAGGGAATGACTGGCTACACCTTC.

V gene TRBV12-5 combines with J gene TRBJ1-5; the D is unclear. The germline V gene encodes CDR1 LGHNT and CDR2 FRNRAP. V lost 4 bases and J lost 1, with 8 bases in between. This CDR3 contains 14 residues. The CDR3 DNA is TGTGCTAGTGGTTCCGAGGTCAGCAATCAGCCCCAGCATTTT. This gives the protein CASGSEVSNQPQHF.

This rearrangement joins TRBV19 to TRBJ1-5, with D perhaps matching TRBD1 (6 bases). Germline V gives CDR1 LNHDA, CDR2 SQIVND (reference sequence). The CDR3 is 14 residues long. Trimming shortened V by 5 bases and J by 7 bases, and 15 bases separated the two germline ends. The chain's CDR3 is CASSVYRDPQPQHF. DNA of the CDR3: TGTGCCAGTAGTGTGTACAGGGACCCACAGCCCCAGCATTTT. Complete variable domain (other parts from reference TRBV19 and TRBJ1-5): DGGITQSPKYLFRKEGQNVTLSCEQNLNHDAMYWYRQDPGQGLRLIYYSQIVNDFQKGDIAEGYSVSREKKESFPLTVTSAQKNPTAFYLCASSVYRDPQPQHFGDGTRLSIL.

The chain uses TRBV6-6 and TRBJ1-2; perhaps TRBD1 as D (5 bases). Deletions cut 2 bases from V and 7 bases from J, with 11 bases between. This CDR3 spans 13 amino acids. Germline V gene sequence: CDR1 MNHNY, CDR2 SVGAGI (reference sequence). The CDR3 spells CASSYGGGGGYTF. The CDR3 DNA is TGTGCCAGCAGTTACGGGGGGGGAGGTGGCTACACCTTC.

This chain links TRBV24-1 with TRBJ1-4, with D uncertain. Trimming pared 2 bases from V and 0 bases from J, leaving 6 bases between. The germline gives CDR1 KGHDR, CDR2 SFDVKD. The CDR3 loop spans 15 amino acids. CDR3 sequence (DNA): TGTGCCACCAGTGATTCACTGACAACTAATGAAAAACTGTTTTTT. Protein: CATSDSLTTNEKLFF.

This chain joins TRBV7-2 and TRBJ2-1, with a tentative D call TRBD1 (5 bases). The V gene's germline CDR1 is SGHTA and CDR2 FQGNSA. This CDR3 contains 13 residues. The ends were cut back, 9 bases at V and 1 base at J, with 10 bases in the middle. In nucleotides, the CDR3 is TGTGCCAGTCAAGGACAATCCTACAATGAGCAGTTCTTC. Translated: CASQGQSYNEQFF.

The chain uses TRBV18 and TRBJ1-2, with a tentative D call TRBD1 (6 bases). V shed 1 base and J shed 5 bases, with 8 bases lying between them. The CDR3 extends over 13 amino acids. Germline V lookup: CDR1 KGHSH, CDR2 LQKENI. The CDR3 protein is CASSPQQGYGYTF. DNA of the CDR3: TGTGCCAGCTCACCACAACAGGGATATGGCTACACCTTC.

The rearrangement uses TRBV5-5 and TRBJ1-6; 10 bases are a match to TRBD1. The CDR3 extends over 14 amino acids. J was trimmed by 6 bases and V by 4 bases; bases with no gene match: 1. CDR1 and CDR2 (germline): SGHKS, YYEKEE (reference sequence). CDR3 sequence (DNA): TGTGCCAGCAGCGGGGACAGGGGTAATTCACCCCTCCACTTT. Protein: CASSGDRGNSPLHF.

This chain connects TRBV28 to TRBJ1-2; D is uncertain. CDR1 is MDHEN, CDR2 SYDVKM, per germline. Trimming removed 2 bases at V and 1 base at J, with 5 bases between. The CDR3 totals 13 residues. CDR3 in DNA: TGTGCCAGCAGTTTAAATCATAACTATGGCTACACCTTC. Its translation: CASSLNHNYGYTF.

The chain has TRBV11-1 and TRBJ1-3; D perhaps matches TRBD1 (5 bases). V lost 5 bases, J lost 7 bases, and 15 bases lay in between. Looked up from germline, CDR1 is SGHAT and CDR2 is FQDESV (reference sequence). The CDR3 is 14 amino acids. As DNA, the CDR3 is TGTGCCAGCAGCCTGACAGACGGTCTGAACACCATATATTTT. Translating gives CASSLTDGLNTIYF.

The rearrangement joins TRBV6-2 or TRBV6-3 to TRBJ1-5, with unresolved D. The CDR3 spans 12 residues. The ends were cut back, 5 bases at V and 4 bases at J, with 6 bases in the middle. Germline V gene lookup returns CDR1 MNHEY and CDR2 SVGEGT. This CDR3 reads CASSPINQPQHF. DNA for the CDR3: TGTGCCAGCAGTCCAATTAATCAGCCCCAGCATTTT.